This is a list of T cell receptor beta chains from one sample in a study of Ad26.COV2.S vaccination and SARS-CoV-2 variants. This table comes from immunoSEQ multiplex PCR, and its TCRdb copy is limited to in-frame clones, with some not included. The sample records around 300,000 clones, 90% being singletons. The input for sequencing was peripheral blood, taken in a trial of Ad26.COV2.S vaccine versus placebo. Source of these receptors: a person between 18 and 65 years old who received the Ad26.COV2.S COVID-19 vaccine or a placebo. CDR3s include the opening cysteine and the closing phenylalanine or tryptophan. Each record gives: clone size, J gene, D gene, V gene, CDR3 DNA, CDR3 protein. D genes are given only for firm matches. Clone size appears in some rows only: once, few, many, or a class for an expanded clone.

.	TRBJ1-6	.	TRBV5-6	TGTGCCAGCAGCCCCCGAGGAGGCTGGAATTCACCCCTCCACTTT	CASSPRGGWNSPLHF
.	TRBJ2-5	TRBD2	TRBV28	TGTGCCAGCTTTGGTTTTATCCGACGTGGGGGAGGGGTCCTACAAGAGACCCAGTACTTC	CASFGFIRRGGGVLQETQYF
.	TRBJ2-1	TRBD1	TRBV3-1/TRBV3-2	TGTGCCAGCAGCCACGGACAGGGCCTTGAGCAGTTCTTC	CASSHGQGLEQFF
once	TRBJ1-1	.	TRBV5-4	TGTGCCAGCAGTCCCCGAACACAGGGTCTGACTGAAGCTTTCTTT	CASSPRTQGLTEAFF
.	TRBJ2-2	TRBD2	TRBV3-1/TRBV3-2	TGTGCCAGCAGCGTGGGACTAGTAAACACCGGGGAGCTGTTTTTT	CASSVGLVNTGELFF
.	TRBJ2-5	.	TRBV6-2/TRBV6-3	TGTGCCAGCAGTTACTCCACAGTGCAGACCCAGTACTTC	CASSYSTVQTQYF
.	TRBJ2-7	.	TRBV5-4	TGTGCCAGCAGCTTAGGATCTACCTACGAGCAGTACTTC	CASSLGSTYEQYF
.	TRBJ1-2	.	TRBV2	TGTGCCAGCAGTGATCTCGACCGTCGACTGGGCTATGGCTACACCTTC	CASSDLDRRLGYGYTF
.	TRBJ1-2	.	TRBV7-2	TGTGCCAGCAGCCCAATGGACGTTAACTATGGCTACACCTTC	CASSPMDVNYGYTF
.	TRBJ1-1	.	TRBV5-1	TGCGCCAGCAGCTTTGGTGCAGGGTCTCGAGCTTTCTTT	CASSFGAGSRAFF
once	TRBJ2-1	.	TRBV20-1	TGCAGTGCTAGTAAACCCCGTCTGGTTCAGATGCATGAGCAGTTCTTC	CSASKPRLVQMHEQFF
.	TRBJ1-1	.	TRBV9	TGTGCCAGCAGCCCCCAAGTCGGATGGGGCACTGAAGCTTTCTTT	CASSPQVGWGTEAFF
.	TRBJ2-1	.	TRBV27	TGTGCCAGCAGTGGGTCGGGACGAATCTACAATGAGCAGTTCTTC	CASSGSGRIYNEQFF
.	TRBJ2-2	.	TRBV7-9	TGTGCCACAGGCGGAGCGAACACCGGGGAGCTGTTTTTT	CATGGANTGELFF
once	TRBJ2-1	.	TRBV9	TGTGCCAGCAGCGCGTTAGGAGGGTCCTACAATGAGCAGTTCTTC	CASSALGGSYNEQFF
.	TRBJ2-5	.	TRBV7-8	TGTGCCAGCAGCGCCGCGGTACTAGAACTGCAGACCCAGTACTTC	CASSAAVLELQTQYF
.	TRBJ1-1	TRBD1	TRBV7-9	TGTGCCAGCAGCATGTCGTACGGACAGGAGATTACCGAGGAAGCTTTCTTT	CASSMSYGQEITEEAFF
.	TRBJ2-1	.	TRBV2	TGTGCCAGCAGGGCGTGGGACAATGAGCAGTTCTTC	CASRAWDNEQFF
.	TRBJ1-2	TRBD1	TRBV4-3	TGCGCCAGCAGCCAAGAAGGGGGCGGAAGGTATGGCTACACCTTC	CASSQEGGGRYGYTF
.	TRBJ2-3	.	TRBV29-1	TGCAGCGTTGAAGGGAAGGGCTCGCCGTACACAGATACGCAGTATTTT	CSVEGKGSPYTDTQYF
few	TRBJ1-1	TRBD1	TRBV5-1	TGCGCCAGCAGCCCATGGACAGGGGGTCGCACTGAAGCTTTCTTT	CASSPWTGGRTEAFF
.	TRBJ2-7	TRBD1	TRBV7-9	TGTGCCAGCAGCCCCCCCGGGACAGTAGCCGCGCAGTACTTC	CASSPPGTVAAQYF
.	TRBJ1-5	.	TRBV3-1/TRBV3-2	TGTGCCAGCAGCCAAGATTTTTGGGGGGACCAGCCCCAGCATTTT	CASSQDFWGDQPQHF
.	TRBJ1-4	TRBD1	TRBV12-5	TGTGCTAGTGGTTTCATAGGGACGGACAGGGGGTCTCAAAAACTGTTTTTT	CASGFIGTDRGSQKLFF
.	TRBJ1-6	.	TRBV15	TGTGCCACACGCGGGGGTAGCTCCTATAATTCACCCCTCCACTTT	CATRGGSSYNSPLHF
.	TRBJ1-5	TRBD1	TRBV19	TGTGCCAGTAGTATTAGGGACAGCCGCAGCAATCAGCCCCAGCATTTT	CASSIRDSRSNQPQHF
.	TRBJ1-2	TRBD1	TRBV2	TGTGCCAGCTGGACAGGTGCCGAGAACTATGGCTACACCTTC	CASWTGAENYGYTF
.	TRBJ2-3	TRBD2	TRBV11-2	TGTGCCAGCAGCCAGAGCGGGAGGGCGAGGGATACGCAGTATTTT	CASSQSGRARDTQYF
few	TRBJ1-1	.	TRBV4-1	TGCGCCAGCGGCGGGGCTGGCGTGACTGAAGCTTTCTTT	CASGGAGVTEAFF
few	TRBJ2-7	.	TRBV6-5	TGTGCCAGCAGTTACGAGCCAGGGGCTTTTTTCTACGAGCAGTACTTC	CASSYEPGAFFYEQYF
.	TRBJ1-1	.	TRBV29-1	TGCAGCGTTGAGGGCCAACTTCAAGCTTTCTTT	CSVEGQLQAFF
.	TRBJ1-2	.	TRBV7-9	TGTGCCAGCAGCTCCTATCGGAGGGTTGGGGATGGCTACACCTTC	CASSSYRRVGDGYTF
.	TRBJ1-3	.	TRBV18	TGTGCCAGCTCTCCCTCAGGGAGAGACGGAAACACCATATATTTT	CASSPSGRDGNTIYF
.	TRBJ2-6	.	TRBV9	TGTGCCAGCAGCCGCAGCAGAACAGGGTCTGGGGCCAACGTCCTGACTTTC	CASSRSRTGSGANVLTF
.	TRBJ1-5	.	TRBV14	TGTGCCAGCAGCCAAGTACACGCCCTTGGGCCCCAGCATTTT	CASSQVHALGPQHF
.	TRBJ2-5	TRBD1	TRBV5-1	TGCGCCAGCACAGACAGGGGGATCCAAGAGACCCAGTACTTC	CASTDRGIQETQYF
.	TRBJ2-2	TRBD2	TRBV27	TGTGCCACGGGGGGGGTTTTGAACACCGGGGAGCTGTTTTTT	CATGGVLNTGELFF
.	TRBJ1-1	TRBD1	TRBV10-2	TGCGCCAGCACCGAAGGGGGCTTGAACACTGAAGCTTTCTTT	CASTEGGLNTEAFF
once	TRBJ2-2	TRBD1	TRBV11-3	TGTGCCAGCACCTTTCCAGGGGGCACAGGTCGATACACCGGGGAGCTGTTTTTT	CASTFPGGTGRYTGELFF
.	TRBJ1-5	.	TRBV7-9	TGTGCCAGCAGCTTAGGGGTCGGCGGGGCGGACAATCAGCCCCAGCATTTT	CASSLGVGGADNQPQHF
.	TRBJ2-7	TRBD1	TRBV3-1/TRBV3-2	TGTGCCAGCAGCTCCGACAGGGCAAGATACGAGCAGTACTTC	CASSSDRARYEQYF
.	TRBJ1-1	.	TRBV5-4	TGTGCCAGCAGCCCGACTGGACTGAACACTGAAGCTTTCTTT	CASSPTGLNTEAFF
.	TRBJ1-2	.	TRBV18	TGTGCCAGCTCACAGGGGGGATCAGGAGTTTATGGCTACACCTTC	CASSQGGSGVYGYTF
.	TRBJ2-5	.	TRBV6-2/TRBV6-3	TGTGCCAGCAGTTCGGGGGTTCAGACCCAGTACTTC	CASSSGVQTQYF
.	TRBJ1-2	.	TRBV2	TGTGCCAGCACTAACGCCGGGGATTATGGCTACACCTTC	CASTNAGDYGYTF
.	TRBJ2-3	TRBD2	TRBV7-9	TGTGCCAGCAGCAAACGGACTAGCGGGGATACCACAGATACGCAGTATTTT	CASSKRTSGDTTDTQYF
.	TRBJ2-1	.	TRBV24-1	TGTGCCACCAGTGATTTTCAGGTGGGGCCCTCCAAGGAGCAGTTCTTC	CATSDFQVGPSKEQFF
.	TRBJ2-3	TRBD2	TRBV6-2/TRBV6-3	TGTGCCAGCAGTTACAAAGGTTCTCCCAGGACTAGCGGTAGAGATACGCAGTATTTT	CASSYKGSPRTSGRDTQYF
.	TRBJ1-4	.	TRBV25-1	TGTGCCAGCAGCCCAACCCCGGGGGAGGCTAATGAAAAACTGTTTTTT	CASSPTPGEANEKLFF
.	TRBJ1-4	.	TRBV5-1	TGCGCCAGCAGCAGGGGGAAGCAACTGTTTTTT	CASSRGKQLFF